Listed here is a single T cell receptor (beta chain). Its cognate antigen is unknown. Amplified TCR beta CDR3 regions came from RNA transcripts. First-round RT-PCR with HTBI primers amplified the TCR CDR3 region. MiXCR, applied by TCRdb to the multiplex PCR reads, yields one record per CDR3 protein. The repertoire holds some 300,000 distinct CDR3 sequences, roughly 13% seen once, with around 8% in the top ten. There are 11 residues in the CDR3. Germline-derived CDR1 and CDR2 are SEHNR and FQNEAQ (reference sequence). Not enrolled were patients with uncontrolled infection, other autoimmune disease, pregnancy or lactation. This sample was taken from a study of T cells in Graves' hyperthyroidism and ophthalmopathy. Findings and limits, study-wide: Blood also showed most of the thyroid clonotypes that were expanded above 0.001.

Specimen: blood. This clonotype was sampled from a woman in her 40s with Graves' hyperthyroidism. This sequence joins TRBV7-9 and TRBJ2-1, with D uncertain. TRBJ2-5 explains the end of the DNA better; the J call may be wrong. The CDR3 protein is CASSSSKDQYF. The DNA for the CDR3 is TGTGCCAGCAGCTCCTCGAAGGACCAGTACTTC.